Following are 30 T cell receptor beta chains from one sample sequenced in a study of cytomegalovirus exposure and HLA in healthy donors. Clones were sequenced by immunoSEQ multiplex PCR, and TCRdb holds only the in-frame ones, with some missing. The sample holds hundreds of thousands of clones; 80% to 85% are singletons and the top ten take around 15%. The sample comprised PBMCs. The source of these receptors is a woman in her twenties or thirties in good health and CMV-seropositive.

The V call is TRBV9, the J call TRBJ2-3; D remains ambiguous. Trimming shortened V by 3 bases and J by 6 bases, and 8 bases separated the two germline ends. Germline assignment: CDR1 SGDLS and CDR2 YYNGEE. CDR3 length equals 12 residues. CDR3 protein: CASSASGDTQYF. As DNA, the CDR3 is TGTGCCAGCAGCGCTTCTGGCGATACGCAGTATTTT.

The V call is TRBV19, the J call TRBJ1-5; 7 bases map to TRBD1. The CDR3 is made up of 17 amino acids. The germline V gene has CDR1 LNHDA and CDR2 SQIVND (reference sequence). The trim removed 5 bases at V and 1 base at J, leaving 11 bases unmatched. The CDR3 spells CASSPRQGRRSNQPQHF. The CDR3 DNA reads TGTGCCAGTAGTCCCCGACAGGGAAGAAGGAGCAATCAGCCCCAGCATTTT.

V is TRBV10-3 and J is TRBJ2-2; D is perhaps TRBD1 (5 bases). The CDR3 has 16 amino acids. Germline V gene sequence: CDR1 ENHRY, CDR2 SYGVKD. Deletions cut 0 bases from V and 1 base from J, with 9 bases between. CDR3 bases: TGTGCCATCAGTGAGTCGGGGCAGGAGAACACCGGGGAGCTGTTTTTT. It codes for CAISESGQENTGELFF.

This clone occurred once. V and J are TRBV11-3 and TRBJ2-7, with a tentative D call TRBD2 (7 bases). Germline-derived CDR1 and CDR2 are SGHNT and YENEEA. CDR3 length: 13 amino acids. Trimming cost V 3 bases and J 3 bases, with 9 bases left between them. CDR3 loop: CASSLRGGYEQYF. Written as DNA, the CDR3 is TGTGCCAGCAGCTTGAGGGGGGGCTACGAGCAGTACTTC.

The chain links TRBV5-1 to TRBJ2-7; 8 bases align to TRBD2. Per the germline V gene, CDR1 is SGHRS and CDR2 is YFSETQ. The J segment lost 1 base and the V segment lost 1 base, leaving 7 bases of the junction unmatched. The CDR3 has 16 residues. The CDR3 coding sequence is TGCGCCAGCAGCTTGCGGGAGCGGGAGACGTCCTACGAGCAGTACTTC. Its translation: CASSLRERETSYEQYF.

V is TRBV29-1 and J is TRBJ1-2, with TRBD1 matching over 10 bases. Germline-derived CDR1 and CDR2 are SQVTM and ANQGSEA. The CDR3 extends over 13 amino acids. V lost 6 bases and J lost 2; bases outside the gene matches: 3. The CDR3 DNA reads TGCAGCGTACCGGACAGGGGGAACTATGGCTACACCTTC. It is translated as CSVPDRGNYGYTF.

The J gene is TRBJ1-1, the V gene TRBV30; D is perhaps TRBD1 (5 bases). The CDR3 is 14 residues long. The V and J ends lost 1 base and 2 bases respectively, with 11 bases between them. Germline CDR1 and CDR2: GTSNPN and SVGIG (reference sequence). Here the CDR3 DNA reads TGTGCCTGGAGTGGTAGACAGTTAAACACTGAAGCTTTCTTT. Translating gives CAWSGRQLNTEAFF.

V is TRBV2 and J is TRBJ2-1; TRBD1 matches at 9 bases. The germline gives CDR1 SNHLY, CDR2 FYNNEI. J was trimmed by 7 bases and V by 10 bases; bases with no gene match: 5. The CDR3 runs 12 residues. The CDR3 nucleotides are TGTGCCAAAGACAGGGGGGGGAATGAGCAGTTCTTC. Its translation: CAKDRGGNEQFF.

The rearrangement links TRBV27 to TRBJ1-2, with 7 bases aligning to TRBD1. The germline V gene encodes CDR1 MNHEY and CDR2 SMNVEV (reference sequence). Germline trimming cut 0 bases from V and 5 bases from J; bases unmatched to any gene: 6. This CDR3 comprises 15 residues. The CDR3 sequence is CASSLSAGGEYGYTF. The CDR3 DNA sequence: TGTGCCAGCAGTTTATCGGCAGGGGGAGAATATGGCTACACCTTC.

J is TRBJ2-3 and V is TRBV25-1; the match to TRBD2 covers 12 bases. There are 16 residues in the CDR3. Unmatched junction bases numbered 6, after V lost 4 bases and J lost 4 bases. Per germline, CDR1 MGHDK and CDR2 SYGVNS. The CDR3 region has the DNA TGTGCCAGCAGTGCTCCTAGCGGGAGGGCCCCAGATACGCAGTATTTT. Residues: CASSAPSGRAPDTQYF.

The rearrangement uses TRBV11-2 and TRBJ2-1; D unclear. Deletions cut 4 bases from V and 2 bases from J, with 6 bases between. The CDR3 has 13 residues. The germline gives CDR1 SGHAT, CDR2 FQNNGV. The DNA of the CDR3 is TGTGCCAGCAGCTCTGGAACCTACAATGAGCAGTTCTTC. Amino acids: CASSSGTYNEQFF.

V gene TRBV30 combines with J gene TRBJ2-1; D gene ambiguous. V lost 2 bases, J lost 4 bases, and 9 bases lay in between. The germline V gene encodes CDR1 GTSNPN and CDR2 SVGIG (reference sequence). The CDR3 covers 13 residues. CDR3 sequence reads: CAWSWVNYNEQFF. CDR3 nucleotides: TGTGCCTGGAGTTGGGTCAATTACAATGAGCAGTTCTTC.

The chain uses TRBV27 and TRBJ2-1, with TRBD2 as a possible D gene (7 bases). This CDR3 spans 16 amino acids. V lost 6 bases to trimming and J lost 4 bases, with 19 bases between them. Germline loops: CDR1 MNHEY, CDR2 SMNVEV (reference sequence). The chain's CDR3 is CASSMGASGFYNEQFF. The CDR3 DNA follows: TGTGCCAGCAGCATGGGGGCTAGCGGATTTTACAATGAGCAGTTCTTC.

The CDR3 loop is CASRNLDRTNTEAFF. CDR3 DNA sequence: TGTGCCAGCAGGAACCTGGACAGAACGAACACTGAAGCTTTCTTT. This chain links TRBV11-3 with TRBJ1-1, with TRBD1 as a possible D gene (6 bases). The CDR3 has 15 residues. V was clipped by 6 bases and J by 1 base, with 15 bases between them. Looked up from germline, CDR1 is SGHNT and CDR2 is YENEEA.

At least ten counts were recorded for this clone. The chain uses TRBV14 and TRBJ2-5; 8 bases are a match to TRBD2. The CDR3 is 18 residues long. From germline, CDR1 is SGHDN and CDR2 FVKESK. With V trimmed by 2 bases and J by 4 bases, 15 bases remained unmatched. The CDR3 is CASSQPSRFGGRLETQYF. CDR3 bases: TGTGCCAGCAGCCAACCATCCCGGTTTGGCGGGAGGTTAGAGACCCAGTACTTC.

The chain links TRBV5-1 to TRBJ1-1, with D unresolved. The V gene lost 5 bases and the J gene lost 1 base, with 9 bases spanning the gap. Germline V CDR1 and CDR2: SGHRS, YFSETQ. The CDR3 covers 13 residues. For the CDR3, the DNA is TGCGCCAGCAGATCTTCCGAGAACACTGAAGCTTTCTTT. Amino acids: CASRSSENTEAFF.

This clone occurred a few times. The chain uses TRBV28 and TRBJ1-5; 8 bases line up with TRBD1. The CDR3 extends over 14 amino acids. The V segment lost 6 bases and the J segment 6 bases; nucleotides outside the gene matches: 7. CDR1 is MDHEN, CDR2 SYDVKM, per germline. The chain's CDR3 is CASRSGTGLQPQHF. The CDR3 nucleotides read TGTGCCAGCAGGTCCGGGACAGGTCTTCAGCCCCAGCATTTT.

This rearrangement joins TRBV11-2 to TRBJ2-3; 11 nucleotides line up with TRBD2. J gave up 7 bases and V 5 bases, and 11 bases lay outside the gene matches. The CDR3 has 16 residues. Germline CDR1 is SGHAT and CDR2 is FQNNGV. Here the CDR3 reads CASSPGLAGGGNTQYF. The DNA of the CDR3 is TGTGCCAGCAGCCCAGGGTTAGCGGGAGGGGGGAATACGCAGTATTTT.

The V gene is TRBV6-1, the J gene TRBJ1-5, with no clear D. Trimming cost V 3 bases and J 0 bases, with 9 bases left between them. CDR1 and CDR2 from the germline V gene are MNHNS and SASEGT. The CDR3 covers 15 residues. The CDR3 region is CASSDPQFSNQPQHF. The CDR3 DNA sequence: TGTGCCAGCAGTGATCCCCAGTTTAGCAATCAGCCCCAGCATTTT.

The CDR3 DNA follows: TGTGCCAGCAGCCCTGGTGTAGCGGGATTCCCCTACGAGCAGTACTTC. This gives the protein CASSPGVAGFPYEQYF. V gene TRBV5-8 combines with J gene TRBJ2-7; 8 bases line up with TRBD2. J lost 2 bases, V lost 4 bases, and 11 bases had no gene match. Looked up from germline, CDR1 is SGHTS and CDR2 is YDEGEE. This CDR3 is built from 16 residues.

The J gene is TRBJ2-3, the V gene TRBV5-1; D possibly corresponds to TRBD2 (6 bases). Between the trimmed V and J ends, which lost 4 bases and 1 base, there was a span of 16 bases. This CDR3 has 16 amino acids. CDR1 and CDR2 from the germline V gene are SGHRS and YFSETQ. CDR3: CASSPWGELGTDTQYF. The DNA for the CDR3 is TGCGCCAGCAGCCCTTGGGGGGAGTTGGGCACAGATACGCAGTATTTT.

This clone was seen only a few times. The chain combines TRBV5-1 with TRBJ1-1; 7 bases match TRBD1. From germline, CDR1 is SGHRS and CDR2 YFSETQ. Losses at the gene ends were 6 bases for V and 6 bases for J; bases not matched to a gene: 11. The CDR3 runs to 14 residues. The CDR3, as DNA: TGCGCCAGCACCGAATTGGGACAGAGCGCTGAAGCTTTCTTT. Its translation: CASTELGQSAEAFF.

The genes are TRBV4-3 and TRBJ2-2; D gene uncertain. V was shortened by 0 bases and J by 0 bases, with 11 bases between the two germline ends. The CDR3 spans 17 residues. Germline CDR1 is LGHNA and CDR2 is YSLEER. The CDR3 is CASSQDYNSANTGELFF. CDR3 coding DNA: TGCGCCAGCAGCCAAGATTATAACAGCGCGAACACCGGGGAGCTGTTTTTT.

The rearrangement joins TRBV7-5 to TRBJ1-1; the table names TRBD1, a call not compared with the DNA. TRBV7-5 is listed as a pseudogene. CDR3 length: 16 amino acids. CDR3 sequence (DNA): TGTGCCAGAAGCACAGACAGGGCCCCTTCGAGCACTGAAGCTTTCTTT. Residues: CARSTDRAPSSTEAFF.

The V gene is TRBV11-2, the J gene TRBJ2-7; D is perhaps TRBD1 or TRBD2 (5 bases each). V was pared by 5 bases and J by 0 bases, with 14 bases between. The germline gives CDR1 SGHAT, CDR2 FQNNGV. The CDR3 totals 15 residues. CDR3 in DNA: TGTGCCAGCAGCCCATGGGGGTCCAGCTCCTACGAGCAGTACTTC. As protein: CASSPWGSSSYEQYF.

The chain joins TRBV27 to TRBJ2-1; the D call may be TRBD1 or TRBD2 (5 bases each). From germline, CDR1 is MNHEY and CDR2 SMNVEV (reference sequence). With 5 bases removed from V and 4 bases from J, the gap between germline ends came to 12 bases. This CDR3 has 14 amino acids. The CDR3 DNA reads as TGTGCCAGCAGTCTCGGGACGGCATACAATGAGCAGTTCTTC. Translated: CASSLGTAYNEQFF.

Details on this clone: The sample has other DNA sequences that encode this CDR3 too. V and J are TRBV10-3 and TRBJ2-7; unclear D gene. The CDR3 has 11 residues. Germline CDR1 reads ENHRY; CDR2 reads SYGVKD. The V end was cut by 4 bases, the J end by 3 bases, with 4 bases between. This CDR3 reads CAISASYEQYF. The CDR3 DNA sequence: TGTGCCATCAGTGCCAGCTACGAGCAGTACTTC.

The V call is TRBV14, the J call TRBJ2-3, with D possibly being TRBD2 (5 bases). Trimming removed 6 bases from V and 6 bases from J, with 13 bases in between. Germline V gene sequence: CDR1 SGHDN, CDR2 FVKESK. CDR3 size: 13 residues. CDR3 in amino acids: CASSSYGGDTQYF. The CDR3 DNA reads TGTGCCAGCAGTTCCTATGGCGGGGATACGCAGTATTTT.

V usage is TRBV27 and J usage is TRBJ2-2; D unresolved. Germline lookup yields CDR1 MNHEY and CDR2 SMNVEV (reference sequence). CDR3 length equals 13 residues. The ends were cut back, 3 bases at V and 4 bases at J, with 6 bases in the middle. CDR3 loop: CASSFSTTGELFF. The CDR3 DNA is TGTGCCAGCAGTTTCTCCACCACCGGGGAGCTGTTTTTT.

In its sample, this clone was seen a few times. V usage is TRBV11-2 and J usage is TRBJ2-7; unclear D gene. Trimming removed 4 bases at V and 6 bases at J, with 13 bases between. The CDR3 is 13 amino acids. Germline CDR1 is SGHAT and CDR2 is FQNNGV. CDR3 protein: CASSSQVESEQYF. As DNA, the CDR3 is TGTGCCAGCAGCTCGCAGGTCGAAAGCGAGCAGTACTTC.